The source of this T cell receptor beta chain is a study of beta chain features in type 1 diabetes. Whole-study results and caveats: Insertions were fewer and deletions more numerous at VDJ junctions in type 1 diabetes patients. People with Type 1 diabetes carried modestly yet significantly shorter TCRB CDR3s in all four CD4+ subsets.

The CDR3 runs to 11 residues. Trimming removed 10 bases from V and 4 bases from J; junction bases left unmatched: 1. Germline values: CDR1 SEHNR, CDR2 FQNEAQ (reference sequence). What was sequenced were expressed TCRB transcripts, since all of the isolated RNA had been reverse transcribed. Sequencing was performed with immunoSEQ multiplex PCR; in TCRdb, only in-frame clones are kept and a portion is missing. The sample contains roughly 150,000 clones, 6.5% to 10% of which appear only once. This clone was seen more than once but under ten times. What it recognizes is unknown. This TCR came from a woman aged 18-29 years with type 1 diabetes. The gene calls are TRBV7-9 and TRBJ2-1; 7 bases match TRBD1. The sequenced sample consisted of central memory CD4+ T cells from blood. CDR3 sequence (DNA): TGTGCCACGGGACAGTACAATGAGCAGTTCTTC. This gives the protein CATGQYNEQFF.